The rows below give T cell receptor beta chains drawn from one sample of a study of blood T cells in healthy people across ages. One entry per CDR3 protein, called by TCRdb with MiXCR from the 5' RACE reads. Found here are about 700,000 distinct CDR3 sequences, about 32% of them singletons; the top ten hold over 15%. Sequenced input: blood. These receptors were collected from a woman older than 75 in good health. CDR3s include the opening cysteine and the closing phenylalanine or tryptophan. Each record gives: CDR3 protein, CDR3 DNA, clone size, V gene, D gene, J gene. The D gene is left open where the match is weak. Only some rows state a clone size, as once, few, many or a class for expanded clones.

CDR3 protein: CASSENRPLNSQYF
CDR3 DNA: TGTGCCAGCAGCGAAAACCGACCTTTGAACTCGCAGTATTTT
clone size: NA
V gene: TRBV2
D gene: NA
J gene: TRBJ2-3

CDR3 protein: CASSQDSAYSSQETQYF
CDR3 DNA: TGTGCCAGCAGCCAAGATTCTGCCTACAGCTCCCAAGAGACCCAGTACTTC
clone size: many
V gene: TRBV14
D gene: NA
J gene: TRBJ2-5

CDR3 protein: CASSPMGQPVKGYTF
CDR3 DNA: TGTGCCAGCAGCCCTATGGGCCAACCAGTAAAGGGCTACACCTTC
clone size: many
V gene: TRBV7-2
D gene: NA
J gene: TRBJ1-2

CDR3 protein: CSASSLPGQGTYEQYF
CDR3 DNA: TGCAGTGCTAGCTCCCTTCCTGGACAGGGAACCTACGAGCAGTACTTC
clone size: many
V gene: TRBV20-1
D gene: TRBD1
J gene: TRBJ2-7

CDR3 protein: CASSYSGAGEQFF
CDR3 DNA: TGTGCCAGCAGTTACTCGGGGGCGGGAGAGCAGTTCTTC
clone size: NA
V gene: TRBV6-5
D gene: NA
J gene: TRBJ2-1

CDR3 protein: CASTFAHPSGGTTSTDTQYF
CDR3 DNA: TGCGCCAGCACCTTTGCCCATCCTAGCGGGGGGACTACTAGCACAGATACGCAGTATTTT
clone size: many
V gene: TRBV5-1
D gene: TRBD2
J gene: TRBJ2-3

CDR3 protein: CASSQKRGWSEQFF
CDR3 DNA: TGTGCCAGCAGCCAAAAACGGGGGTGGAGTGAGCAGTTCTTC
clone size: NA
V gene: TRBV14
D gene: NA
J gene: TRBJ2-1

CDR3 protein: CASSDDSPTEQFF
CDR3 DNA: TGTGCCAGCAGTGACGACAGCCCCACAGAGCAGTTCTTC
clone size: NA
V gene: TRBV2
D gene: NA
J gene: TRBJ2-1

CDR3 protein: CASSPQTIGTEAFF
CDR3 DNA: TGTGCCAGCAGCCCCCAAACGATTGGCACTGAAGCTTTCTTT
clone size: once
V gene: TRBV7-2
D gene: NA
J gene: TRBJ1-1

CDR3 protein: CASSLEGTSARYNEQFF
CDR3 DNA: TGTGCCAGCAGCCTCGAAGGGACTAGCGCACGCTACAATGAGCAGTTCTTC
clone size: NA
V gene: TRBV7-3
D gene: TRBD2
J gene: TRBJ2-1

CDR3 protein: CASSTGSSHEQYF
CDR3 DNA: TGTGCCAGCAGCACAGGGAGCTCCCACGAGCAGTACTTC
clone size: NA
V gene: TRBV9
D gene: NA
J gene: TRBJ2-7

CDR3 protein: CASSPRTDFLAKNIQYF
CDR3 DNA: TGTGCCAGCAGCCCCCGGACCGATTTTCTAGCCAAAAACATTCAGTACTTC
clone size: NA
V gene: TRBV7-2
D gene: NA
J gene: TRBJ2-4

CDR3 protein: CSASWGIGGNQPQHF
CDR3 DNA: TGCAGTGCTAGTTGGGGGATCGGGGGCAATCAGCCCCAGCATTTT
clone size: many
V gene: TRBV20-1
D gene: NA
J gene: TRBJ1-5